This T cell receptor beta chain was identified in a study of shared clonotypes between healthy human individuals. Overall study: The plates for each donor numbered three CD4 naive, three CD4 memory, two CD8 naive and one CD8 memory. Study-level points and caveats: Sequencing depth was expected to influence donor clonotype sharing.

The CDR3 is made up of 19 amino acids. Germline-derived CDR1 and CDR2 are MDHEN and SYDVKM. Trimming took 6 bases from V and 7 from J, leaving 30 bases between them. As for this clone: Its target is unknown.

The repertoire was sequenced with immunoSEQ multiplex PCR; TCRdb's copy has only in-frame clones and lacks some. The data show a few million clones, around 95% seen once. What was sequenced was naive CD4+ T cells sorted from blood. Indicated subset: CD45RA+ positively selected. This sequence originates from a man aged 18-30 years in good health. The V gene is TRBV28, the J gene TRBJ2-2, with D possibly matching TRBD2 (6 bases). CDR3 region: CASSLRPHLSGAEGGELFF. DNA of the CDR3: TGTGCCAGCAGCCTTCGGCCCCACTTGAGCGGCGCGGAGGGCGGGGAGCTGTTTTTT.